This T cell receptor (beta chain) was sequenced in a study of technical replicates of blood from a handful of donors. The V and J ends lost 7 bases and 2 bases respectively, with 12 bases between them. The CDR3 extends over 14 amino acids. CDR1 and CDR2 from the germline V gene are MNHEY and SMNVEV (reference sequence). Generated by immunoSEQ multiplex PCR, the TCRdb table keeps only in-frame clones and is missing some. The sample records about 85,000 clones, about 95% being singletons. The sequence was obtained from a human donor in good health. Sequencing was carried out using T cells isolated from PBMCs. This chain uses TRBV27 with TRBJ2-1, with a possible D match to TRBD1 (5 bases). As DNA, the CDR3 is TGTGCCAGCAAGGCCCTAGGGGCCTACAATGAGCAGTTCTTC. This gives the protein CASKALGAYNEQFF.